These 28 T cell receptor beta chains came from one sample sequenced in a study of blood T cells in healthy people across ages. Combining a sample-barcoded 5' primer with a J-beta primer mix, a second PCR ran for 7 to 11 cycles. TCRdb ran MiXCR on the 5' RACE reads and lists one entry per CDR3 protein. Found here are about 1 million distinct CDR3 sequences, around 25% of them singletons; the top ten hold around 0.75%. The same specimen was also included in a second study, on T cells of mothers and their children.

Sequenced material: blood. Receptors originate from a girl aged 2-10 years in good health.

The CDR3 coding sequence is TGCAGTGGGGGGATCCAAGAGACCCAGTACTTC. Its protein product is CSGGIQETQYF. J is TRBJ2-5 and V is TRBV29-1, with D possibly matching TRBD2 (6 bases). The CDR3 is 11 residues long. Germline loops: CDR1 SQVTM, CDR2 ANQGSEA.

Points on this clonotype: One junction end does not reproduce the germline sequence, and a read error may be involved. This chain links TRBV4-1 with TRBJ2-5, with 7 bases aligning to TRBD1. Germline V CDR1 and CDR2: MGHRA, YSYEKL. This CDR3 is 15 amino acids long. In DNA form, the CDR3 reads TGCGCCAGCAGCCAATACAGGGGTGGGCCATCGATGAGTTTCTTC. This encodes CASSQYRGGPSMSFF.

The genes are TRBV7-2 and TRBJ2-7; D is perhaps TRBD1 or TRBD2 (6 bases each). CDR1 and CDR2 from the germline V gene are SGHTA and FQGNSA. The CDR3 is 13 residues long. Trimming pared 2 bases from V and 6 bases from J, leaving 11 bases between. The CDR3 region has the DNA TGTGCCAGCAGCTTAAGGGGGGCCACCGAGCAGTACTTC. Residues: CASSLRGATEQYF.

This clonotype was seen a few times. The chain carries TRBV24-1 and TRBJ1-2; 10 bases line up with TRBD1. The germline V gene encodes CDR1 KGHDR and CDR2 SFDVKD. The CDR3 has 16 residues. The J segment lost 5 bases and the V segment lost 3 bases, leaving 8 bases of the junction unmatched. The CDR3 region has the DNA TGTGCCACCAGTGATCGCCGGGACAGGGGATCGTATGGCTACACCTTC. It is translated as CATSDRRDRGSYGYTF.

This clonotype came up many times. The chain is built from TRBV20-1 and TRBJ1-1; D is perhaps TRBD1 (5 bases). Per germline, CDR1 DFQATT and CDR2 SNEGSKA (reference sequence). The CDR3 covers 13 residues. V was clipped by 6 bases and J by 4 bases, with 15 bases between them. The DNA of the CDR3 is TGCAGTGCCCAGGTCGACGGGGGCACTGAAGCTTTCTTT. This sequence encodes CSAQVDGGTEAFF.

This chain uses TRBV7-9 with TRBJ1-2; no definite D call. The CDR3 has 11 amino acids. Germline V gene data show CDR1 as SEHNR and CDR2 as FQNEAQ (reference sequence). Trimming removed 3 bases at V and 8 bases at J, with 7 bases between. The CDR3 DNA sequence: TGTGCCAGCAGCTTCGATGGCGGCTACACCTTC. It encodes CASSFDGGYTF.

In this sample, this clonotype turned up a few times. V is TRBV7-6 and J is TRBJ1-1; D gene ambiguous. This CDR3 comprises 13 residues. The V end lost 2 bases, the J end lost 5 bases, and 9 bases lay between the germline ends. Germline V gives CDR1 SGHVS, CDR2 FNYEAQ. The CDR3 region has the DNA TGTGCCAGCAGCTTAAAAAGTTCTACTGAAGCTTTCTTT. Protein product: CASSLKSSTEAFF.

The rearrangement uses TRBV7-9 and TRBJ1-4; D gene uncertain. Trimming shortened V by 5 bases and J by 2 bases, and 18 bases separated the two germline ends. The CDR3 contains 17 residues. CDR1 and CDR2 (germline): SEHNR, FQNEAQ (reference sequence). The CDR3 loop is CASSRPAGWETNEKLFF. CDR3 coding DNA: TGTGCCAGCAGCCGACCCGCAGGCTGGGAGACTAATGAAAAACTGTTTTTT.

Ten or more counts support this clonotype. V gene TRBV27 combines with J gene TRBJ1-4; the match to TRBD1 covers 8 bases. V gave up 4 bases and J gave up 0 bases; unmatched junction bases: 4. Germline V gene lookup returns CDR1 MNHEY and CDR2 SMNVEV (reference sequence). The CDR3 contains 16 residues. The CDR3 DNA is TGTGCCAGCAGTTGGACAGGGACTGCAACTAATGAAAAACTGTTTTTT. Its protein product is CASSWTGTATNEKLFF.

The chain carries TRBV15 and TRBJ2-5; 11 nucleotides align to TRBD1. This CDR3 spans 15 amino acids. CDR1 and CDR2 (germline): LNHNV, YYDKDF (reference sequence). Trimming cost V 8 bases and J 2 bases; bases outside gene matches: 7. The DNA of the CDR3 is TGTGCCACCCGTCAGGACAGGGGGCCTCAAGAGACCCAGTACTTC. Translated, it gives CATRQDRGPQETQYF.

This clonotype was counted between two and nine times. The chain has TRBV6-2 or TRBV6-3 and TRBJ2-4; D is possibly TRBD1 or TRBD2 (5 bases each). Trimming pared 0 bases from V and 2 bases from J, leaving 8 bases between. The CDR3 covers 15 residues. Germline-derived CDR1 and CDR2 are MNHEY and SVGEGT. CDR3 DNA: TGTGCCAGCAGTTACTCGATGGGACCCAAAAACATTCAGTACTTC. Protein sequence: CASSYSMGPKNIQYF.

There are a few counts of this clonotype. The V call is TRBV29-1, the J call TRBJ2-1, with D unclear. Germline CDR1 is SQVTM and CDR2 is ANQGSEA. V was cut by 3 bases and J by 0 bases, with 9 bases left in between. CDR3 size: 14 residues. The CDR3 spells CSVDNPSSYNEQFF. The DNA for the CDR3 is TGCAGCGTTGATAACCCAAGCTCCTACAATGAGCAGTTCTTC.

The CDR3 DNA sequence: TGTGCCAGCAGCTTAGTGGCGGCTTTCTTT. This sequence encodes CASSLVAAFF. The genes are TRBV7-9 and TRBJ1-1; D remains ambiguous. The CDR3 spans 10 residues. Trimming pared 1 base from V and 11 bases from J, leaving 5 bases between. In germline, CDR1 is SEHNR, CDR2 FQNEAQ (reference sequence).

This clonotype was seen many times. The V gene is TRBV6-2 or TRBV6-3, the J gene TRBJ2-2; D remains ambiguous. Trimming removed 2 bases from V and 1 base from J, with 2 bases in between. The CDR3 is 13 amino acids. The germline V gene has CDR1 MNHEY and CDR2 SVGEGT. Here the CDR3 DNA reads TGTGCCAGCAGTTACCTGAACACCGGGGAGCTGTTTTTT. Its protein product is CASSYLNTGELFF.

The gene calls are TRBV2 and TRBJ2-1, with 10 positions matching TRBD2. V was pared by 10 bases and J by 4 bases, with 7 bases of the junction left unmatched. Germline loops: CDR1 SNHLY, CDR2 FYNNEI. The CDR3 has 14 residues. The CDR3 DNA is TGTGCCACCCGCCAACTAGCGGGGTACAATGAGCAGTTCTTC. Its translation is CATRQLAGYNEQFF.

About this clonotype itself: Since no conserved phenylalanine or tryptophan closes the CDR3, a read error is the likely cause. This rearrangement joins TRBV20-1 to TRBJ2-5; the D gene could be TRBD1 or TRBD2 (5 bases each). Germline CDR1 DFQATT, CDR2 SNEGSKA (reference sequence). CDR3 length equals 15 residues. CDR3 amino acids: CSAGEMGPTLETQYL. The CDR3 coding sequence is TGCAGTGCTGGAGAGATGGGACCGACGTTGGAGACCCAGTACCTC.

This chain joins TRBV29-1 and TRBJ2-1, with TRBD2 as a possible D gene (6 bases). The CDR3 contains 18 residues. Between the trimmed V and J ends, which lost 4 bases and 0 bases, there was a span of 22 bases. The germline gives CDR1 SQVTM, CDR2 ANQGSEA. Here the CDR3 reads CSVVTPRGGPSSYNEQFF. The CDR3 nucleotides are TGCAGCGTTGTCACTCCGCGGGGCGGGCCTAGCTCCTACAATGAGCAGTTCTTC.

This clonotype turned up a few times. J is TRBJ2-3 and V is TRBV7-9; the D gene is possibly TRBD2 (6 bases). Between the trimmed V and J ends, which lost 1 base and 6 bases, there was a span of 11 bases. This CDR3 contains 14 residues. Per the germline V gene, CDR1 is SEHNR and CDR2 is FQNEAQ (reference sequence). Here the CDR3 DNA reads TGTGCCAGCAGCTTAGTTTCTAGCGCGGATACGCAGTATTTT. Protein sequence: CASSLVSSADTQYF.

The rearrangement links TRBV12-3 or TRBV12-4 to TRBJ2-5; 7 bases are shared with TRBD2. CDR3 length: 14 amino acids. V gave up 6 bases and J gave up 1 base; unmatched junction bases: 5. CDR3 bases: TGTGCCAGCAGGATTAGCGGGTCCCAAGAGACCCAGTACTTC. The encoded protein is CASRISGSQETQYF.

The V call is TRBV10-3, the J call TRBJ2-1; a weak D match, TRBD2 (5 bases). From germline, CDR1 is ENHRY and CDR2 SYGVKD. V was cut by 8 bases and J by 0 bases, with 17 bases left in between. This CDR3 is 16 amino acids long. CDR3 in DNA: TGTGCCATCGCTCGGGATAGCGCGAGCTCCTACAATGAGCAGTTCTTC. Amino acid sequence: CAIARDSASSYNEQFF.

This chain links TRBV28 with TRBJ1-3; D remains unclear. The germline gives CDR1 MDHEN, CDR2 SYDVKM. This CDR3 contains 15 residues. Trimming cost V 2 bases and J 4 bases, with 12 bases left between them. Here the CDR3 reads CASSLLGRRGNTIYF. CDR3 nucleotides: TGTGCCAGCAGTTTACTTGGGCGAAGGGGAAACACCATATATTTT. Full variable domain (rest looked up from reference TRBV28 and TRBJ1-3): DVKVTQSSRYLVKRTGEKVFLECVQDMDHENMFWYRQDPGLGLRLIYFSYDVKMKEKGDIPEGYSVSREKKERFSLILESASTNQTSMYLCASSLLGRRGNTIYFGEGSWLTVV.

Written as DNA, the CDR3 is TGCAGTGCTAGAGTCCAGGGGGTAGGCGAAAAACTGTTTTTT. Protein: CSARVQGVGEKLFF. This rearrangement joins TRBV20-1 to TRBJ1-4, with TRBD1 matching 7 bases. Looked up from germline, CDR1 is DFQATT and CDR2 is SNEGSKA (reference sequence). The CDR3 has 14 residues. V was clipped by 1 base and J by 8 bases; unmatched bases: 7.

This chain links TRBV10-3 with TRBJ2-5; no firm D call. The assigned J gene may be wrong: the sequence end matches TRBJ2-7 better. The CDR3 extends over 14 amino acids. Germline V gene sequence: CDR1 ENHRY, CDR2 SYGVKD. The CDR3 sequence is CAISDRDPSYEQYF. The CDR3 DNA is TGTGCCATCAGTGACAGAGATCCATCCTACGAGCAGTACTTC.

This clonotype was seen a few times. V is TRBV12-3 or TRBV12-4 and J is TRBJ2-5; 7 bases agree with TRBD2. The DNA end is more similar to TRBJ2-1, so the J call may be wrong. The length of the CDR3 is 15 residues. CDR3 bases: TGTGCCAGCAGCCCCGGACTAGGAGCTTTCAATGAGCAGTTCTTC. As protein: CASSPGLGAFNEQFF.

The chain uses TRBV6-5 and TRBJ1-1; maybe TRBD1 (5 bases). Germline assignment: CDR1 MNHEY and CDR2 SVGAGI. V lost 1 base, J lost 0 bases, and 9 bases lay in between. The CDR3 is 15 residues long. The CDR3 DNA follows: TGTGCCAGCAGTTACTGGAACAGGATGAACACTGAAGCTTTCTTT. This codes for CASSYWNRMNTEAFF.

The genes are TRBV7-8 and TRBJ2-1; D is possibly TRBD1 or TRBD2 (5 bases each). The CDR3 covers 13 residues. V was shortened by 4 bases and J by 9 bases, with 13 bases between the two germline ends. The germline V gene has CDR1 SGHVS and CDR2 FQNEAQ. The DNA of the CDR3 is TGTGCCAGCAGCTCGGTACAGGCGGGTGAGCAGTTCTTC. Its translation: CASSSVQAGEQFF.

This clonotype has a handful of counts. The junction shows a germline mismatch at one end, possibly a read error. The chain couples TRBV13 to TRBJ2-5, with 7 bases that match TRBD1. Germline lookup yields CDR1 PRHDT and CDR2 FYEKMQ (reference sequence). The CDR3 extends over 14 amino acids. The DNA for the CDR3 is TGTGCCGGCAGCTTTAGTACAGGGGTTCAGGAGCAGTACTTC. Protein product: CAGSFSTGVQEQYF.

This chain joins TRBV13 and TRBJ2-3, with D uncertain. The length of the CDR3 is 16 residues. The germline CDR1 and CDR2 sequences are PRHDT and FYEKMQ (reference sequence). Trimming left V 0 bases short and J 1 base short, with 11 bases between. The chain's CDR3 is CASSLGVAVGTDTQYF. The CDR3 bases are TGTGCCAGCAGCTTAGGCGTGGCGGTGGGCACAGATACGCAGTATTTT.